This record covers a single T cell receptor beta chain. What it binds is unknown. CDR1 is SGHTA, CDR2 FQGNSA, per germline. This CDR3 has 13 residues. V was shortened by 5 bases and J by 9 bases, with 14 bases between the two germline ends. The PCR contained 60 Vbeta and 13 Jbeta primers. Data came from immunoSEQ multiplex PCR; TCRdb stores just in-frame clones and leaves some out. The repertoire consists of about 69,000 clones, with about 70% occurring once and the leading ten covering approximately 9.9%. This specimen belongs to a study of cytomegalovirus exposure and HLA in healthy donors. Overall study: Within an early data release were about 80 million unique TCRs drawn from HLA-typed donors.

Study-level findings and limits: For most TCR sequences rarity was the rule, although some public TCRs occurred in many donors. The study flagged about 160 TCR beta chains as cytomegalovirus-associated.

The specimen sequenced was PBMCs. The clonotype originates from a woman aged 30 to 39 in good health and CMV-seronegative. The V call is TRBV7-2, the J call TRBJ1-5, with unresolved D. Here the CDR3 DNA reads TGTGCCAGCAGCGGTGGAGGTCGGGCGCCCCAGCATTTT. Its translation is CASSGGGRAPQHF.